These 24 T cell receptor beta chains originate from one sample sequenced in a study of identical twins. MiXCR, applied by TCRdb to the 5' RACE reads, yields one record per CDR3 protein. The table shows a few hundred thousand distinct CDR3 sequences, with 9.5% to 10% occurring only once. These data were also reused for a study on yellow fever vaccine responses in identical twins.

The sample taken for sequencing was PBMCs. The receptors shown here come from a woman in her late teens or twenties in good health.

V and J are TRBV19 and TRBJ1-1; no clear D. The germline gives CDR1 LNHDA, CDR2 SQIVND (reference sequence). This CDR3 is built from 16 residues. V was cut by 10 bases and J by 1 base, with 22 bases left in between. The CDR3 sequence is CATMPREGRTNTEAFF. Written as DNA, the CDR3 is TGTGCCACCATGCCCCGAGAGGGCAGGACGAACACTGAAGCTTTCTTT.

The V call is TRBV20-1, the J call TRBJ2-1, with 7 bases identical to TRBD2. CDR3 length equals 15 residues. Germline CDR1 reads DFQATT; CDR2 reads SNEGSKA (reference sequence). J lost 4 bases, V lost 3 bases, and 9 bases had no gene match. CDR3 sequence: CSARLVLADYNEQFF. CDR3 coding DNA: TGCAGTGCTAGGCTAGTCCTAGCGGATTACAATGAGCAGTTCTTC.

This chain links TRBV27 with TRBJ2-3; D may be TRBD1 (6 bases). Germline loops: CDR1 MNHEY, CDR2 SMNVEV (reference sequence). The V and J ends lost 0 bases and 7 bases respectively, with 8 bases between them. This CDR3 has 13 residues. In DNA form, the CDR3 reads TGTGCCAGCAGTTTATCGGGGGCCTATACGCAGTATTTT. Translated: CASSLSGAYTQYF.

In its sample, this clonotype was seen many times. This sequence joins TRBV5-1 and TRBJ2-7, with D perhaps TRBD2 (5 bases). Between the trimmed V and J ends, which lost 5 bases and 5 bases, there was a span of 20 bases. There are 15 residues in the CDR3. Germline V lookup: CDR1 SGHRS, CDR2 YFSETQ. The DNA for the CDR3 is TGCGCCAGCAGTCCACCCGGGGTAGGGAGCCACGAGCAGTACTTC. Encoded protein: CASSPPGVGSHEQYF.

The chain is built from TRBV7-2 and TRBJ2-5; 9 bases are shared with TRBD2. Germline trimming cut 5 bases from V and 5 bases from J; bases unmatched to any gene: 3. In germline, CDR1 is SGHTA, CDR2 FQGNSA. The CDR3 contains 13 residues. CDR3 coding DNA: TGTGCCAGCAGCCGTAGCGGGAGCGAGACCCAGTACTTC. Residues: CASSRSGSETQYF.

V and J are TRBV28 and TRBJ2-7; 7 nucleotides line up with TRBD1. The CDR3 spans 14 residues. Per the germline V gene, CDR1 is MDHEN and CDR2 is SYDVKM. Trimming at V came to 6 bases and at J to 4 bases, leaving 9 bases not matched to a gene. CDR3 nucleotides: TGTGCCAGCAGGGTCGGGACAGATCTTTACGAGCAGTACTTC. Protein: CASRVGTDLYEQYF.

In this sample, this clonotype turned up a few times. The chain carries TRBV7-2 and TRBJ2-3, with 7 positions matching TRBD2. This CDR3 comprises 16 residues. Losses at the gene ends were 1 base for V and 7 bases for J; bases not matched to a gene: 11. Germline V lookup: CDR1 SGHTA, CDR2 FQGNSA. CDR3 sequence: CASSLVVGGFTNTQYF. The CDR3 DNA reads as TGTGCCAGCAGCTTAGTCGTGGGGGGGTTCACGAATACGCAGTATTTT.

This clonotype was recorded a few times. CDR3 nucleotides: TGTGCCAGCAGCCCCCGGATGGGGGAAAAACTGTTTTTT. It translates to CASSPRMGEKLFF. This chain joins TRBV7-3 and TRBJ1-4; D remains ambiguous. V lost 5 bases to trimming and J lost 8 bases, with 12 bases between them. The length of the CDR3 is 13 residues. CDR1 and CDR2 (germline): SGHTA, FQGTGA. Full variable domain (remainder filled in from reference TRBV7-3 and TRBJ1-4): GAGVSQTPSNKVTEKGKYVELRCDPISGHTALYWYRQSLGQGPEFLIYFQGTGAADDSGLPNDRFFAVRPEGSVSTLKIQRTERGDSAVYLCASSPRMGEKLFFGSGTQLSVL.

On this clonotype: The missing conserved phenylalanine or tryptophan at the end of this CDR3 makes a read error likely. CDR3 nucleotides: TGTGCCAGCAGCTTAGGGACTAGCGGGGGCACAGATACGCAGTATTCT. This gives the protein CASSLGTSGGTDTQYS. The chain couples TRBV5-4 to TRBJ2-3; 13 positions agree with TRBD2. The CDR3 covers 16 residues. Germline assignment: CDR1 SGHNT and CDR2 YYREEE (reference sequence). Trimming cost V 2 bases and J 1 base; bases outside gene matches: 1.

The chain uses TRBV5-1 and TRBJ1-2, with D tentatively TRBD1 (5 bases). Germline values: CDR1 SGHRS, CDR2 YFSETQ. Between the trimmed V and J ends, which lost 3 bases and 4 bases, there was a span of 13 bases. The CDR3 contains 14 residues. The DNA for the CDR3 is TGCGCCAGCAGCTCTCCAGACAGCCCCTATGGCTACACCTTC. The encoded protein is CASSSPDSPYGYTF.

This clonotype was counted ten times or more. This chain uses TRBV6-6 with TRBJ2-3; the D is unclear. V was clipped by 6 bases and J by 4 bases, with 5 bases between them. This CDR3 is 11 amino acids long. CDR1 and CDR2 (germline): MNHNY, SVGAGI (reference sequence). This CDR3 reads CASRAPDTQYF. The CDR3 DNA reads as TGTGCCAGCAGAGCCCCAGATACGCAGTATTTT.

The chain has TRBV25-1 and TRBJ2-3; 7 bases align to TRBD1. The junction had 9 bases not matched to a gene; V was cut back by 6 bases and J by 6 bases. Germline CDR1 is MGHDK and CDR2 is SYGVNS. The CDR3 length is 14 residues. The CDR3, as DNA: TGTGCCAGCAGCTCGACAGGGTATTTGGATACGCAGTATTTT. Encoded protein: CASSSTGYLDTQYF.

This clonotype occurred many times. The chain is built from TRBV20-1 and TRBJ1-2; weak D call: TRBD1 (5 bases). Trimming took off 7 bases at V and 8 bases at J, with 17 bases between the two ends. Germline V gives CDR1 DFQATT, CDR2 SNEGSKA (reference sequence). The CDR3 runs 12 residues. CDR3 sequence (DNA): TGCAGTGTCCCCCCAGGGTTGGGCGGCTACACCTTC. This encodes CSVPPGLGGYTF.

This clonotype was observed a few times. The gene calls are TRBV11-2 and TRBJ2-1; the match to TRBD1 covers 7 bases. The CDR3 consists of 14 residues. The J segment lost 12 bases and the V segment lost 2 bases, leaving 10 bases of the junction unmatched. Germline-derived CDR1 and CDR2 are SGHAT and FQNNGV. The CDR3 protein is CASSLSGDSSGQFF. The CDR3 nucleotides read TGTGCCAGCAGCTTATCCGGGGACAGTTCCGGGCAGTTCTTC.

With respect to this clonotype: With a much larger clone just one base away, this may be a read error. The conserved phenylalanine or tryptophan is not found at the CDR3 terminus, so this likely reflects a read error. V gene TRBV5-1 combines with J gene TRBJ2-7; TRBD2 matches at 7 bases. This CDR3 contains 16 residues. With V trimmed by 4 bases and J by 1 base, 11 bases remained unmatched. Germline assignment: CDR1 SGHRS and CDR2 YFSETQ. CDR3 nucleotide sequence: TGCGCCAGCAGCCATCGCCAGCGGGAAGGTTCCTACGAGCAGTACTGC. Protein: CASSHRQREGSYEQYC.

In DNA, the CDR3 is TGTGCCAGCTCACCGACCACCTTGGGCACAGATACGCAGTATTTT. Translated: CASSPTTLGTDTQYF. V and J are TRBV18 and TRBJ2-3; D remains unclear. Germline V CDR1 and CDR2: KGHSH, LQKENI. This CDR3 is built from 15 residues. The germline V and J ends were trimmed by 3 bases and 1 base, with 11 bases remaining between them.

The chain combines TRBV30 with TRBJ2-5, with D hard to call. The CDR3 has 12 amino acids. Germline V CDR1 and CDR2: GTSNPN, SVGIG (reference sequence). Deletions cut 0 bases from V and 5 bases from J, with 7 bases between. The CDR3 reads CAWSVLLETQYF. CDR3 DNA sequence: TGTGCCTGGAGTGTACTTTTGGAGACCCAGTACTTC.

V and J are TRBV7-9 and TRBJ2-5; D may be TRBD2 (6 bases). The CDR3 loop spans 11 amino acids. V was trimmed by 5 bases and J by 10 bases, leaving 11 bases between them. The germline V gene encodes CDR1 SEHNR and CDR2 FQNEAQ (reference sequence). The CDR3 nucleotides are TGTGCCAGCAGCCCTGGGACTGACCAGTACTTC. As protein: CASSPGTDQYF.

This clonotype was picked up many times. V gene TRBV12-3 or TRBV12-4 combines with J gene TRBJ2-3; D call uncertain. The CDR3 is 14 residues long. With 2 bases removed from V and 7 bases from J, the gap between germline ends came to 13 bases. The CDR3 nucleotides read TGTGCCAGCAGTTTATGGGTAGGATCCAATACGCAGTATTTT. The encoded protein is CASSLWVGSNTQYF.

In its sample, this clonotype was seen many times. This chain connects TRBV29-1 to TRBJ2-1; D is ambiguous. This CDR3 comprises 12 residues. Germline CDR1 SQVTM, CDR2 ANQGSEA. Between the trimmed V and J ends, which lost 4 bases and 4 bases, there was a span of 8 bases. CDR3 sequence reads: CSVAEEYNEQFF. The DNA for the CDR3 is TGCAGCGTTGCGGAAGAGTACAATGAGCAGTTCTTC.

This chain joins TRBV12-3 or TRBV12-4 and TRBJ2-1, with TRBD2 identical over 14 bases. Unmatched junction bases numbered 9, after V lost 7 bases and J lost 7 bases. The CDR3 spans 16 residues. The CDR3 is CASTRGTSGSQNEQFF. The DNA for the CDR3 is TGTGCCAGCACCCGGGGGACTAGCGGGAGTCAAAATGAGCAGTTCTTC.

This clonotype was counted many times. This rearrangement joins TRBV20-1 to TRBJ2-7; 9 bases match TRBD2. Losses at the gene ends were 0 bases for V and 6 bases for J; bases not matched to a gene: 6. Germline CDR1 and CDR2: DFQATT and SNEGSKA (reference sequence). The CDR3 has 14 amino acids. The CDR3 loop reads CSARDLRGGVEQYF. Written as DNA, the CDR3 is TGCAGTGCTAGAGATCTACGCGGGGGGGTCGAGCAGTACTTC.

The chain uses TRBV5-1 and TRBJ2-1; D unclear. CDR3 size: 18 residues. Between the trimmed V and J ends, which lost 2 bases and 0 bases, there was a span of 18 bases. Germline lookup yields CDR1 SGHRS and CDR2 YFSETQ. In DNA, the CDR3 is TGCGCCAGCAGCTTCCCGCCGCCAGAGGATAGCTCCTACAATGAGCAGTTCTTC. Protein: CASSFPPPEDSSYNEQFF.

Only a few counts were recorded for this clonotype. V and J are TRBV10-3 and TRBJ2-7, with 10 bases identical to TRBD1. Germline CDR1 reads ENHRY; CDR2 reads SYGVKD. Trimming removed 6 bases from V and 5 bases from J; junction bases left unmatched: 16. The CDR3 runs 17 residues. DNA for the CDR3: TGTGCCATCAGCGACCGGCCCCCGGGACAGGGGACCCACGAGCAGTACTTC. Amino acid sequence: CAISDRPPGQGTHEQYF.